Each of the 25 T cell receptor beta chains below was sequenced from the same sample in a study of OX40 agonist ivuxolimab in advanced cancers. Measured with immunoSEQ multiplex PCR; TCRdb has only the in-frame clones, and not every one. There are almost 85,000 clones in the sample; around 94% occur only once, and 9.5% to 12% lies in the top ten. The sample consisted of CD4+ or CD8+ T cells sorted from blood, taken in a trial of the OX40 agonist ivuxolimab. The receptors stem from an adult with an advanced solid tumor such as melanoma, head and neck, liver or kidney cancer.

The rearrangement uses TRBV11-1 and TRBJ2-7; no reliable D call. Germline assignment: CDR1 SGHAT and CDR2 FQDESV (reference sequence). V dropped 0 bases and J dropped 7 bases, with 7 bases sitting between them. There are 12 residues in the CDR3. DNA of the CDR3: TGTGCCAGCAGCTTAGCAGGTTGGGAGCAGTACTTC. Encoded protein: CASSLAGWEQYF.

The chain joins TRBV25-1 to TRBJ2-2; 7 bases line up with TRBD2. This CDR3 is 16 amino acids long. The junction had 7 bases not matched to a gene; V was cut back by 1 base and J by 5 bases. Germline CDR1 and CDR2: MGHDK and SYGVNS. The CDR3 sequence is CASSEWEGSRTGELFF. The CDR3 DNA reads as TGTGCCAGCAGTGAATGGGAGGGCTCACGGACCGGGGAGCTGTTTTTT. Variable domain in full (rest from reference TRBV25-1 and TRBJ2-2): EADIYQTPRYLVIGTGKKITLECSQTMGHDKMYWYQQDPGMELHLIHYSYGVNSTEKGDLSSESTVSRIRTEHFPLTLESARPSHTSQYLCASSEWEGSRTGELFFGEGSRLTVL.

This chain uses TRBV9 with TRBJ2-7; D unclear. Trimming shortened V by 10 bases and J by 0 bases, and 14 bases separated the two germline ends. This CDR3 has 13 residues. Germline values: CDR1 SGDLS, CDR2 YYNGEE. CDR3 protein: CAPYRLISYEQYF. The CDR3 nucleotides read TGTGCCCCCTATAGACTGATCTCCTACGAGCAGTACTTC.

The chain carries TRBV7-6 and TRBJ1-3; the match to TRBD1 covers 9 bases. This CDR3 region has 14 residues. The germline gives CDR1 SGHVS, CDR2 FNYEAQ. The V segment lost 5 bases and the J segment 7 bases; nucleotides outside the gene matches: 6. The CDR3 DNA is TGTGCCAGCAGCGGATGGGACAGGGATAACACCATATATTTT. It codes for CASSGWDRDNTIYF.

This clone was observed a single time. The chain has TRBV6-1 and TRBJ1-2; no clear D gene. Germline V gene lookup returns CDR1 MNHNS and CDR2 SASEGT. V was trimmed by 3 bases and J by 8 bases, leaving 7 bases between them. The CDR3 is made up of 11 amino acids. The CDR3 is CASSDVGGYTF. CDR3 sequence (DNA): TGTGCCAGCAGTGACGTGGGGGGCTACACCTTC.

The chain carries TRBV19 and TRBJ2-1; 9 nucleotides align to TRBD2. V lost 5 bases, J lost 9 bases, and 8 bases stayed unmatched. The length of the CDR3 is 14 residues. Germline CDR1 reads LNHDA; CDR2 reads SQIVND (reference sequence). CDR3 nucleotide sequence: TGTGCCAGTAGTGGGGCGGGAGGGTTTGTTGAGCAGTTCTTC. Residues: CASSGAGGFVEQFF. The full variable domain, completed using reference TRBV19 and TRBJ2-1, is DGGITQSPKYLFRKEGQNVTLSCEQNLNHDAMYWYRQDPGQGLRLIYYSQIVNDFQKGDIAEGYSVSREKKESFPLTVTSAQKNPTAFYLCASSGAGGFVEQFFGPGTRLTVL.

The gene calls are TRBV14 and TRBJ2-7; 12 bases fit TRBD2. The CDR3 length is 17 residues. Germline V gives CDR1 SGHDN, CDR2 FVKESK. V lost 0 bases and J lost 4; bases outside the gene matches: 7. The DNA for the CDR3 is TGTGCCAGCAGCCAAGATATCAGGACTAGCGGGGATTACGAGCAGTACTTC. It encodes CASSQDIRTSGDYEQYF.

The rearrangement joins TRBV5-6 to TRBJ1-6, with unresolved D. Looked up from germline, CDR1 is SGHDT and CDR2 is YYEEEE. The CDR3 runs to 17 residues. V lost 0 bases and J lost 5, with 15 bases in between. CDR3 nucleotides: TGTGCCAGCAGCTTGGCCGGCGGAGGGTTTGATAATTCACCCCTCCACTTT. Amino acids: CASSLAGGGFDNSPLHF.

The chain uses TRBV7-9 and TRBJ2-1; 8 bases are a match to TRBD2. The CDR3 has 14 amino acids. Germline V CDR1 and CDR2: SEHNR, FQNEAQ (reference sequence). The J segment lost 5 bases and the V segment lost 3 bases, leaving 3 bases of the junction unmatched. DNA for the CDR3: TGTGCCAGCAGCTTGAGCGGGAGCAACAATGAGCAGTTCTTC. Translation: CASSLSGSNNEQFF.

The CDR3 sequence is CASSVVAGSQETQYF. In nucleotides, the CDR3 is TGTGCCAGCAGTGTGGTAGCGGGATCACAAGAGACCCAGTACTTC. V gene TRBV2 combines with J gene TRBJ2-5; 8 bases line up with TRBD2. CDR1 and CDR2 (germline): SNHLY, FYNNEI. The CDR3 is 15 residues long. Trimming at V came to 4 bases and at J to 2 bases, leaving 6 bases not matched to a gene.

The chain has TRBV29-1 and TRBJ2-1; 7 bases fit TRBD2. V lost 1 base, J lost 7 bases, and 13 bases stayed unmatched. Germline V CDR1 and CDR2: SQVTM, ANQGSEA. The CDR3 is made up of 16 amino acids. The CDR3 nucleotides are TGCAGCGTTGAAGGGACTGGCGGGAGAATGGTAAATGAGCAGTTCTTC. This codes for CSVEGTGGRMVNEQFF.

The J gene is TRBJ1-2, the V gene TRBV5-1; 8 bases align to TRBD1. The V segment lost 10 bases and the J segment 4 bases; nucleotides outside the gene matches: 6. The CDR3 sequence is 12 residues long. Germline V gives CDR1 SGHRS, CDR2 YFSETQ. The CDR3 loop reads CACGTGTYGYTF. Here the CDR3 DNA reads TGCGCCTGCGGGACAGGCACCTATGGCTACACCTTC.

The J gene is TRBJ2-1, the V gene TRBV13; TRBD1 matches 8 bases. The germline V gene encodes CDR1 PRHDT and CDR2 FYEKMQ (reference sequence). CDR3 length: 16 amino acids. J was trimmed by 3 bases and V by 5 bases; bases with no gene match: 9. CDR3 sequence (DNA): TGTGCCAGCAGCGAGCCGACAGGGGTCCACTACAATGAGCAGTTCTTC. Translated, it gives CASSEPTGVHYNEQFF. Using reference TRBV13 and TRBJ2-1 for the parts outside the CDR3, the full variable domain is AAGVIQSPRHLIKEKRETATLKCYPIPRHDTVYWYQQGPGQDPQFLISFYEKMQSDKGSIPDRFSAQQFSDYHSELNMSSLELGDSALYFCASSEPTGVHYNEQFFGPGTRLTVL.

This clone came up once. This chain links TRBV2 with TRBJ1-6; D might be TRBD1 (6 bases). The CDR3 runs 16 residues. Trimming removed 4 bases at V and 2 bases at J, with 12 bases between. CDR1 SNHLY and CDR2 FYNNEI come from the germline V gene. The DNA of the CDR3 is TGTGCCAGCAGTGGAGGACAGCTAACCTATAATTCACCCCTCCACTTT. This gives the protein CASSGGQLTYNSPLHF.

The chain recombines TRBV5-1 with TRBJ2-5, with TRBD2 matching over 8 bases. The DNA end favors TRBJ2-7, so the J call may be wrong. This CDR3 region has 15 residues. Germline V gene sequence: CDR1 SGHRS, CDR2 YFSETQ. The CDR3: CASSPPTGGVYEQYF. CDR3 nucleotide sequence: TGCGCCAGCAGCCCCCCAACGGGAGGGGTATACGAGCAGTACTTC.

The genes are TRBV9 and TRBJ2-7; D may be TRBD2 (5 bases). In germline, CDR1 is SGDLS, CDR2 YYNGEE. The CDR3 has 13 amino acids. The ends were cut back, 4 bases at V and 3 bases at J, with 11 bases in the middle. DNA for the CDR3: TGTGCCAGCAGCCCCTCGGGATACTACGAGCAGTACTTC. It yields the protein CASSPSGYYEQYF.

The chain joins TRBV11-2 to TRBJ2-3, with D tentatively TRBD1 or TRBD2 (5 bases each). There are 15 residues in the CDR3. Trimming stripped 5 bases from V and 2 bases from J, with 14 bases between. Germline V gene lookup returns CDR1 SGHAT and CDR2 FQNNGV. CDR3 residues: CASSPGRLPTDTQYF. Here the CDR3 DNA reads TGTGCCAGCAGCCCGGGACGACTACCCACAGATACGCAGTATTTT.

The V and J genes are TRBV11-3 and TRBJ2-5; possible D gene TRBD2, 6 bases. The V end lost 1 base, the J end lost 2 bases, and 8 bases lay between the germline ends. This CDR3 comprises 14 residues. CDR1 SGHNT and CDR2 YENEEA come from the germline V gene. The CDR3 loop reads CASSLAGEQETQYF. The DNA for the CDR3 is TGTGCCAGCAGCTTAGCGGGGGAGCAAGAGACCCAGTACTTC.

This chain joins TRBV19 and TRBJ2-1; possibly TRBD2 for D (6 bases). In germline, CDR1 is LNHDA, CDR2 SQIVND (reference sequence). Trimming pared 1 base from V and 10 bases from J, leaving 17 bases between. The CDR3 is made up of 15 amino acids. The CDR3 bases are TGTGCCAGTAGTATAGGGCTAGCGACGGCCGGGGAGCAGTTCTTC. Its protein product is CASSIGLATAGEQFF. Full variable domain (rest looked up from reference TRBV19 and TRBJ2-1): DGGITQSPKYLFRKEGQNVTLSCEQNLNHDAMYWYRQDPGQGLRLIYYSQIVNDFQKGDIAEGYSVSREKKESFPLTVTSAQKNPTAFYLCASSIGLATAGEQFFGPGTRLTVL.

The chain joins TRBV11-3 to TRBJ2-5; a possible D gene is TRBD2 (5 bases). Germline loops: CDR1 SGHNT, CDR2 YENEEA. This CDR3 region has 14 residues. Trimming took off 5 bases at V and 5 bases at J, with 15 bases between the two ends. For the CDR3, the DNA is TGTGCCAGCAGCGACCCGAGGGAAAGGGAGACCCAGTACTTC. Amino acids: CASSDPRERETQYF.

The chain has TRBV15 and TRBJ1-5, with D tentatively TRBD1 (5 bases). CDR1 LNHNV and CDR2 YYDKDF come from the germline V gene (reference sequence). CDR3 length equals 17 residues. V dropped 1 base and J dropped 1 base, with 14 bases sitting between them. CDR3 sequence (DNA): TGTGCCACCAGCAGAGGGGGGGACCTAGGGAGCAATCAGCCCCAGCATTTT. This translates into CATSRGGDLGSNQPQHF.

The chain combines TRBV6-5 with TRBJ2-7; D uncertain. This CDR3 is 12 amino acids long. Between the trimmed V and J ends, which lost 0 bases and 7 bases, there was a span of 7 bases. Germline assignment: CDR1 MNHEY and CDR2 SVGAGI. In DNA form, the CDR3 reads TGTGCCAGCAGTTACTCCCTATCGGAGCAGTACTTC. This gives the protein CASSYSLSEQYF.

The rearrangement links TRBV28 to TRBJ1-2; D gene uncertain. V gave up 1 base and J gave up 1 base, with 13 bases separating them. This CDR3 has 16 amino acids. Germline assignment: CDR1 MDHEN and CDR2 SYDVKM. CDR3 protein: CASSLLRLEGNYGYTF. The CDR3 nucleotides are TGTGCCAGCAGTTTATTGAGGCTGGAAGGTAACTATGGCTACACCTTC.

V and J are TRBV9 and TRBJ2-7; D not resolved. The CDR3 spans 15 residues. Germline assignment: CDR1 SGDLS and CDR2 YYNGEE. V lost 2 bases, J lost 1 base, and 13 bases lay in between. This chain's CDR3 is CASSVSDGPSYEQYF. In DNA form, the CDR3 reads TGTGCCAGCAGCGTTTCGGACGGTCCTTCCTACGAGCAGTACTTC.

The CDR3 DNA reads TGTGCCAGCAGCACGGAGATCCCAAACGACTTAGTTAATTATGGCTACACCTTC. Protein: CASSTEIPNDLVNYGYTF. This chain uses TRBV11-3 with TRBJ1-2; no definite D call. The CDR3 consists of 18 residues. The germline V and J ends were trimmed by 5 bases and 5 bases, with 27 bases remaining between them. Germline loops: CDR1 SGHNT, CDR2 YENEEA.